Shown below are 28 T cell receptor beta chains from a single sample sequenced in a study of blood T cell repertoires in COVID-19. Measured with immunoSEQ multiplex PCR; TCRdb has only the in-frame clones, and not every one. The table has some 98,000 clones, just under 85% seen once. Source material: peripheral blood. The receptor set was obtained from a man in his sixties or seventies with acute or convalescent COVID-19.

The chain uses TRBV14 and TRBJ2-5, with D maybe TRBD1 (6 bases). The length of the CDR3 is 15 residues. Germline CDR1 reads SGHDN; CDR2 reads FVKESK. V lost 0 bases and J lost 0, with 8 bases in between. The chain's CDR3 is CASSQEGQNQETQYF. In nucleotides, the CDR3 is TGTGCCAGCAGCCAAGAAGGACAGAACCAAGAGACCCAGTACTTC.

The J gene is TRBJ1-1, the V gene TRBV5-4; 7 nucleotides match TRBD1. After removal of 1 base from V and 10 bases from J, the junction contained 16 bases not matched to a gene. From germline, CDR1 is SGHNT and CDR2 YYREEE (reference sequence). The CDR3 length is 16 residues. The CDR3: CASSLIPEGARYGAFF. The CDR3 DNA follows: TGTGCCAGCAGCTTGATTCCTGAGGGGGCTCGGTATGGAGCTTTCTTT.

The chain links TRBV4-2 to TRBJ2-1; no clear D gene. V lost 1 base and J lost 8, with 15 bases in between. Germline CDR1 reads LGHNA; CDR2 reads YNFKEQ. The CDR3 totals 15 residues. CDR3 amino acids: CASSQVSDQSDEQFF. CDR3 bases: TGTGCCAGCAGCCAAGTCAGCGACCAGTCCGATGAGCAGTTCTTC.

The sample holds one count of this clone. The chain joins TRBV7-8 to TRBJ2-3; D might be TRBD2 (5 bases). Germline-derived CDR1 and CDR2 are SGHVS and FQNEAQ. Trimming pared 2 bases from V and 6 bases from J, leaving 12 bases between. CDR3 length equals 14 residues. The CDR3 is CASSLLLAGDTQYF. In nucleotides, the CDR3 is TGTGCCAGCAGCTTACTGCTAGCTGGGGATACGCAGTATTTT. Together with reference TRBV7-8 and TRBJ2-3, the CDR3 gives the full variable domain: GAGVSQSPRYKVAKRGQDVALRCDPISGHVSLFWYQQALGQGPEFLTYFQNEAQLDKSGLPSDRFFAERPEGSVSTLKIQRTQQEDSAVYLCASSLLLAGDTQYFGPGTRLTVL.

This clone was seen only a few times. The rearrangement links TRBV6-5 to TRBJ1-5; maybe TRBD1 (6 bases). The CDR3 extends over 13 amino acids. Trimming took 9 bases from V and 3 from J, leaving 12 bases between them. Germline V gene data show CDR1 as MNHEY and CDR2 as SVGAGI. The CDR3 nucleotides are TGTGCCAGTAGACAGGCTAACAATCAGCCCCAGCATTTT. Amino acids: CASRQANNQPQHF.

The J gene is TRBJ2-7, the V gene TRBV30, with TRBD2 as a possible D gene (6 bases). Trimming removed 0 bases at V and 2 bases at J, with 11 bases between. This CDR3 spans 14 amino acids. The germline CDR1 and CDR2 sequences are GTSNPN and SVGIG (reference sequence). As DNA, the CDR3 is TGTGCCTGGAGTGTAGTAGCGGCCCCCTACGAGCAGTACTTC. It encodes CAWSVVAAPYEQYF.

This sequence joins TRBV19 and TRBJ2-2; 8 nucleotides match TRBD1. V lost 8 bases and J lost 8; bases outside the gene matches: 13. This CDR3 contains 15 residues. Germline V gene lookup returns CDR1 LNHDA and CDR2 SQIVND (reference sequence). The CDR3 sequence is CASRSRTGSSGELFF. In DNA, the CDR3 is TGTGCCAGTCGTTCGAGGACAGGGTCCTCAGGGGAGCTGTTTTTT. Full variable domain (remainder filled in from reference TRBV19 and TRBJ2-2): DGGITQSPKYLFRKEGQNVTLSCEQNLNHDAMYWYRQDPGQGLRLIYYSQIVNDFQKGDIAEGYSVSREKKESFPLTVTSAQKNPTAFYLCASRSRTGSSGELFFGEGSRLTVL.

The chain couples TRBV6-2 or TRBV6-3 to TRBJ1-3, with D uncertain. V lost 5 bases to trimming and J lost 0 bases, with 5 bases between them. This CDR3 spans 13 amino acids. Germline values: CDR1 MNHEY, CDR2 SVGEGT. For the CDR3, the DNA is TGTGCCAGCAGTCAGAACTCTGGAAACACCATATATTTT. Encoded protein: CASSQNSGNTIYF.

This rearrangement joins TRBV19 to TRBJ2-7; 10 positions agree with TRBD1. This CDR3 is built from 13 residues. Germline CDR1 and CDR2: LNHDA and SQIVND (reference sequence). Trimming took 5 bases from V and 5 from J; bases not matched to a gene: 3. CDR3 protein: CASSWDRGNEQYF. For the CDR3, the DNA is TGTGCCAGTAGTTGGGACAGGGGCAACGAGCAGTACTTC. The full variable domain, in which reference TRBV19 and TRBJ2-7 provide the parts outside the CDR3, is DGGITQSPKYLFRKEGQNVTLSCEQNLNHDAMYWYRQDPGQGLRLIYYSQIVNDFQKGDIAEGYSVSREKKESFPLTVTSAQKNPTAFYLCASSWDRGNEQYFGPGTRLTVT.

The rearrangement joins TRBV18 to TRBJ2-1; the D gene is possibly TRBD1 (5 bases). CDR1 and CDR2 (germline): KGHSH, LQKENI. V was pared by 6 bases and J by 0 bases, with 12 bases between. The CDR3 has 15 residues. CDR3 residues: CASSPDSLSYNEQFF. CDR3 nucleotides: TGTGCCAGCTCCCCCGACAGCCTCTCCTACAATGAGCAGTTCTTC.

The CDR3 sequence: CASSLTGTVNTEAFF. The CDR3 DNA reads TGCGCCAGCAGCTTGACGGGGACAGTGAACACTGAAGCTTTCTTT. This chain links TRBV5-1 with TRBJ1-1, with 7 nucleotides matching TRBD1. Germline lookup yields CDR1 SGHRS and CDR2 YFSETQ. This CDR3 comprises 15 residues. J gave up 0 bases and V 1 base, and 3 bases lay outside the gene matches.

The chain joins TRBV28 to TRBJ2-7; perhaps TRBD2 as D (7 bases). This CDR3 spans 14 amino acids. The germline V and J ends were trimmed by 7 bases and 4 bases, with 17 bases remaining between them. Germline V gives CDR1 MDHEN, CDR2 SYDVKM. CDR3 residues: CASKKGGSLYEQYF. DNA for the CDR3: TGTGCCAGCAAGAAGGGGGGGAGCCTATACGAGCAGTACTTC.

This rearrangement joins TRBV5-4 to TRBJ2-2; 8 bases line up with TRBD1. Germline V lookup: CDR1 SGHNT, CDR2 YYREEE (reference sequence). Trimming removed 5 bases from V and 2 bases from J; junction bases left unmatched: 8. The CDR3 consists of 16 residues. The CDR3 DNA reads TGTGCCAGCAGTCGAAACAGGGGGGTAAACACCGGGGAGCTGTTTTTT. It yields the protein CASSRNRGVNTGELFF.

The V call is TRBV5-4, the J call TRBJ2-3; D is ambiguous. The V gene lost 0 bases and the J gene lost 4 bases, with 15 bases spanning the gap. The CDR3 runs to 16 residues. CDR1 is SGHNT and CDR2 is YYREEE in the germline V gene (reference sequence). The CDR3 protein is CASSLDQRPTSDTQYF. Here the CDR3 DNA reads TGTGCCAGCAGCTTGGACCAGCGCCCTACTTCAGATACGCAGTATTTT.

The genes are TRBV7-2 and TRBJ1-3; the match to TRBD1 covers 12 bases. The V gene end was trimmed by 5 bases and the J gene end by 4 bases; junction bases not matched to a gene: 9. CDR1 SGHTA and CDR2 FQGNSA come from the germline V gene. The CDR3 is 17 residues long. CDR3 bases: TGTGCCAGCAGCCTATACCCGGGACAGGGGGCCGGAAACACCATATATTTT. Protein: CASSLYPGQGAGNTIYF.

CDR3: CASGNPPASGSSGTQYF. Written as DNA, the CDR3 is TGTGCCAGCGGGAACCCACCTGCTAGCGGGAGTTCGGGTACGCAGTATTTT. The rearrangement links TRBV4-2 to TRBJ2-3; 10 bases are shared with TRBD2. Looked up from germline, CDR1 is LGHNA and CDR2 is YNFKEQ. Unmatched junction bases numbered 19, after V lost 8 bases and J lost 8 bases. The CDR3 totals 17 residues.

The V call is TRBV20-1, the J call TRBJ1-3; perhaps TRBD1 as D (6 bases). Germline V CDR1 and CDR2: DFQATT, SNEGSKA (reference sequence). V lost 3 bases, J lost 0 bases, and 12 bases lay in between. The CDR3 extends over 15 amino acids. CDR3 in amino acids: CSASRDTSSGNTIYF. The CDR3 DNA reads TGCAGTGCTAGTAGGGACACTAGCTCTGGAAACACCATATATTTT.

This clone was recorded a few times. V usage is TRBV6-5 and J usage is TRBJ1-1; no firm D call. Germline V gene lookup returns CDR1 MNHEY and CDR2 SVGAGI. The CDR3 length is 12 residues. With 8 bases removed from V and 10 bases from J, the gap between germline ends came to 17 bases. The CDR3: CASFSSRVGAFF. The CDR3 DNA sequence: TGTGCCAGCTTTTCCTCCCGGGTAGGAGCTTTCTTT.

The chain is built from TRBV12-3 or TRBV12-4 and TRBJ2-1, with no clear D. The CDR3 covers 12 residues. Trimming left V 2 bases short and J 6 bases short, with 5 bases between. Written as DNA, the CDR3 is TGTGCCAGCAGTTTAACTGTCAATGAGCAGTTCTTC. Protein product: CASSLTVNEQFF.

Only one count was recorded for this clone. This chain connects TRBV5-1 to TRBJ2-5, with 10 bases that match TRBD1. With V trimmed by 4 bases and J by 5 bases, 8 bases remained unmatched. There are 15 residues in the CDR3. Germline CDR1 reads SGHRS; CDR2 reads YFSETQ. The CDR3 coding sequence is TGCGCCAGCAGCAGAGGACAGGGGGGCGCGGAGACCCAGTACTTC. This codes for CASSRGQGGAETQYF.

V usage is TRBV5-8 and J usage is TRBJ2-3, with 7 positions matching TRBD2. J gave up 3 bases and V 4 bases, and 5 bases lay outside the gene matches. The CDR3 sequence is 14 residues long. Germline V CDR1 and CDR2: SGHTS, YDEGEE. The CDR3 region has the DNA TGTGCCAGCAGCCCACGTAGCGGGACAGATACGCAGTATTTT. Its protein is CASSPRSGTDTQYF.

The chain uses TRBV12-3 or TRBV12-4 and TRBJ2-7; TRBD2 might be the D (6 bases). The length of the CDR3 is 13 residues. Trimming removed 5 bases at V and 2 bases at J, with 10 bases between. The CDR3: CASSTLAAYEQYF. DNA of the CDR3: TGTGCCAGCAGTACATTAGCGGCCTACGAGCAGTACTTC.

V usage is TRBV19 and J usage is TRBJ1-5; TRBD1 matches at 7 bases. CDR1 is LNHDA and CDR2 is SQIVND in the germline V gene (reference sequence). V lost 4 bases, J lost 0 bases, and 6 bases stayed unmatched. This CDR3 has 16 amino acids. CDR3 sequence reads: CASSRRDRNSNQPQHF. The CDR3 bases are TGTGCCAGTAGTAGGAGGGACAGAAATAGCAATCAGCCCCAGCATTTT.

This chain connects TRBV3-1 (or the pseudogene TRBV3-2) to TRBJ1-5; maybe TRBD1 (6 bases). Per germline, CDR1 LGHDT and CDR2 YNNKEL (reference sequence). The V gene lost 5 bases and the J gene lost 3 bases, with 11 bases spanning the gap. The CDR3 spans 14 residues. CDR3 in amino acids: CASSLGQNNQPQHF. CDR3 sequence (DNA): TGTGCCAGCAGCTTAGGACAGAACAATCAGCCCCAGCATTTT.

The CDR3 here is CATNSPGLAGRRSYNEQFF. CDR3 nucleotide sequence: TGTGCCACCAACTCACCGGGACTAGCGGGAAGGCGCTCCTACAATGAGCAGTTCTTC. The J gene is TRBJ2-1, the V gene TRBV19; 13 bases match TRBD2. CDR1 and CDR2 (germline): LNHDA, SQIVND (reference sequence). This CDR3 comprises 19 residues. V lost 10 bases to trimming and J lost 0 bases; unmatched junction nucleotides: 15.

The chain employs TRBV6-2 or TRBV6-3 and TRBJ2-1; the D gene is possibly TRBD2 (5 bases). V was trimmed by 5 bases and J by 8 bases, leaving 13 bases between them. The CDR3 consists of 13 residues. Germline CDR1 reads MNHEY; CDR2 reads SVGEGT. This chain's CDR3 is CASSRTVSDEQFF. As DNA, the CDR3 is TGTGCCAGCAGTCGGACTGTTAGCGATGAGCAGTTCTTC.

The sample holds many counts of this clone. The genes are TRBV5-8 and TRBJ1-5; 7 bases are shared with TRBD1. V was clipped by 3 bases and J by 1 base; unmatched bases: 4. The CDR3 sequence is 15 residues long. CDR1 and CDR2 (germline): SGHTS, YDEGEE. CDR3 nucleotide sequence: TGTGCCAGCAGCTATCTCAGGGGGAGCAATCAGCCCCAGCATTTT. Residues: CASSYLRGSNQPQHF.

This chain uses TRBV2 with TRBJ1-1, with D possibly matching TRBD1 (6 bases). The CDR3 has 14 amino acids. V was cut by 4 bases and J by 0 bases, with 9 bases left in between. Germline V gene data show CDR1 as SNHLY and CDR2 as FYNNEI. The DNA of the CDR3 is TGTGCCAGCAGTGTAAGACAGGTGAACACTGAAGCTTTCTTT. Amino acid sequence: CASSVRQVNTEAFF.